This T cell receptor beta chain was obtained from a study of beta chain features in type 1 diabetes. Whole-study findings and limits: Any role of HLA type in TCRB rearrangement remained unresolved here.

This clone came up once. The target antigen is unknown. Expressed TCRB transcripts got sequenced, as all isolated RNA was reverse transcribed. Sequencing was performed with immunoSEQ multiplex PCR; in TCRdb, only in-frame clones are kept and a portion is missing. The sample carries about 24,000 clones, over 60% recorded once. The CDR3 covers 14 residues. Germline lookup yields CDR1 SGHTA and CDR2 FQGNSA. The V and J ends lost 2 bases and 11 bases, in that order; junction bases with no gene match: 7. Input material: Tregs from blood. J is TRBJ2-1 and V is TRBV7-2, with 9 nucleotides matching TRBD1. The sequence derives from a woman aged 40-49 years in good health. CDR3 amino acids: CASSLIAGTGKQFF. CDR3 coding DNA: TGTGCCAGCAGCTTAATTGCCGGGACAGGGAAGCAGTTCTTC. The entire variable domain, with the rest obtained from reference TRBV7-2 and TRBJ2-1, is as follows: GAGVSQSPSNKVTEKGKDVELRCDPISGHTALYWYRQSLGQGLEFLIYFQGNSAPDKSGLPSDRFSAERTGGSVSTLTIQRTQQEDSAVYLCASSLIAGTGKQFFGPGTRLTVL.